The present T cell receptor (beta chain) was sequenced within a study of cytomegalovirus exposure and HLA in healthy donors (dated by TCRdb to about 2017). Regarding the complete study: According to an earlier analysis of several hundred of the donors, some 180 million T cells yielded 100 million or so unique TCR beta sequences and less than 300 Gb of sequence data. Every discovery cohort repertoire had been produced on one sequencing platform. Across 398 genotyped donors of the cohort, an average of 235,054 unique TCR beta nucleotide sequences per donor were sequenced, and approximately 19% of those sequences were non-productive. An early release covering around 630 HLA-typed donors comprised about 310 gigabases of sequencing data and tens of millions of unique TCR sequences. High-throughput TCR immunosequencing, statistical association of individual TCRs with disease status, and machine learning were combined to predict cytomegalovirus infection status. Typing coverage differed by locus: A, B, C, DRB1 and DQB1 were typed in about 629-630 donors, DQA1 in around 500, DPA1 in over 600, and DPB1 in 472. Donor age, sex, ethnicity and CMV serostatus were collected together with the repertoire data. The aim of the study was to test whether cataloging public T cell receptors could identify signatures of past pathogen exposure. Genome-wide SNP genotypes for about three fifths of the roughly 670 donors were used in a later genetic analysis, which treated that subset as a discovery cohort. To study patterns of TCR occurrence, a later analysis re-analyzed previously published TCR beta repertoires from around 700 donors and added high-resolution HLA genotyping. Using immunosequencing, the study profiled T cell repertoires from about 650 subjects and related those repertoires to cytomegalovirus serostatus. An earlier analysis of 500 to 650 of the donors applied high-throughput TCR beta sequencing to assess whether each TCR beta V gene segment acted as functional or pseudogenic. The later analysis used no new phenotypic data to find candidate immune exposures, relying instead on TCR beta sequences and their occurrence across donors. The genetic ancestry cluster associated with self-reported Caucasian donors included 81% of the approximately 410 genotyped donors. Both class I and class II loci were covered by HLA typing, at four-digit resolution. Several DR-DQ haplotypes were treated as single units for association and clustering because of strong linkage in the cohort. A separate validation cohort of approximately 130 different subjects was used in addition to the roughly 700-subject first cohort.

Library creation used the immunoSEQ multiplex PCR assay. The multiplex PCR relied on a mix of 60 forward primers for TCR Vbeta segments and 13 reverse primers for TCR Jbeta segments. The CDR3 region of rearranged TCR beta genes was amplified from genomic DNA with a multiplex PCR assay. On the Illumina HiSeq System, the amplified TCR beta libraries were sequenced as 87-base-pair reads. In the authors' own workflow: In a later analysis, tens of millions of unique TCR beta chains were counted across the approximately 640 repertoires, and about 9.9 million of these chains were shared by at least two donors. Raw reads were error-corrected and collapsed into unique sequences by a nearest-neighbor algorithm in which closely related sequences were merged to remove PCR and sequencing errors. V, D and J gene segments were assigned by aligning CDR3 sequences to IMGT reference sequences. For a sequence to be retained, a match of at least six nucleotides to both a V gene segment and a J gene segment was required. Rearrangements were classified as productive when the CDR3 lacked stop codons and remained in frame with V and J, and all other rearrangements were classified as non-productive. Following IMGT convention, CDR3 was defined as the stretch from the second conserved V-encoded cysteine to the conserved J-encoded phenylalanine. The earlier analysis of about 570 of the donors excluded any sequence lacking an unambiguous match to a single V gene segment. An earlier analysis of several hundred of the donors called V segments functional above 56.7% productive rearrangements and segregating when the between-donor standard deviation exceeded 5%. A statistical classification framework was developed to diagnose cytomegalovirus status using the catalog of TCR beta chain sequences. In a later analysis, TCR nucleotide sequences were compared against IMGT/GENE-DB human TR gene sequences so that V and J genes could be assigned. A later analysis assigned CDR3 sequences and most-parsimonious VDJ recombination scenarios with the TCRdist pipeline. In a later analysis, each TCR beta chain was defined by its CDR3 amino acid sequence together with its V-gene family, and reads lacking a unique V-gene family were excluded. In a later analysis, 450 to 600 highly shared, low-generation-probability nucleotide sequences were removed to address suspected cross-contamination and a sequencing artifact. A later analysis calculated a clonal expansion index for each public chain from normalized within-repertoire ranks of inferred template counts. Generation probabilities in a later analysis came from a VDJ recombination model fitted to out-of-frame rearrangements, and those results were checked against IGoR. A later analysis scored TCR-TCR, TCR-HLA and TCR-CMV co-occurrence with hypergeometric tests, applying a repertoire-size bias correction to TCR pairs. To estimate false discovery rates, a later analysis permuted the HLA or CMV assignments 20 times. In a later analysis, co-occurring TCRs were grouped with DBSCAN, and TCRdist sequence similarity was added when clustering was performed within HLA-allele-positive subsets. Repertoires with fewer than 30,000 or more than 120,000 public chains, plus five repertoires with anomalous nucleotide sharing, were excluded from co-occurrence clustering. TCRdb retrieved this table from immuneACCESS and kept in-frame rearrangements only. Not all clones are present; in checked studies, unresolved V genes account for under half, and no reason is known for the remainder. The V and J calls and clone size are taken from that table; D and trimming were inferred from the DNA. In all, the sample holds 150,000 to 200,000 clones, and 84% of those were seen once. The biggest ten clones account for around 0.25% of the sample.

The cohort was made up of 650 to 700 healthy bone marrow donors. At the time of sampling, every cohort member was nominally healthy, though immune exposures that went unrecorded were likely present. The donor tested CMV seronegative and was one of the 352 seronegative cohort members. Each donor provided a peripheral blood sample, and peripheral blood mononuclear cells were used for TCR beta sequencing. Genomic DNA extraction from the blood cell samples was performed with the Qiagen DNeasy Blood Extraction Kit. The CDR3 sequence holds 18 residues, the cysteine and phenylalanine included. CDR3 DNA only is kept here, 54 bases in frame from base 1. Comments on this clone: It lacks a known antigen. No much larger clonotype is one base removed from it; base qualities were not supplied.

Study-wide findings and limitations: The only immune exposure information available for the cohort was CMV serostatus. An association between a missense DCLRE1C variant and V-gene and J-gene trimming of TCR beta chains was found in a later genetic analysis and replicated in an independent cohort. Only TCR beta chains were sequenced in this cohort, and the absence of alpha or paired-chain data limited detectable features. Because the 87-base-pair reads could not distinguish some IMGT-functional V segments, including TRBV6-2 and TRBV6-3, those segments were excluded. Roughly uniform sequencing depth across donors was assumed in presence/absence analyses, although this assumption may not hold. In an earlier analysis of fewer than 700 of the donors, most TCR beta V segments appeared in productive rearrangements about 90% or about 30% of the time, broadly matching IMGT annotations. Most CMV-associated TCR beta chains appeared to be HLA-restricted in a later analysis, and the HLA associations seemed to be driven largely by CMV exposure. Compared with the roughly 700-donor mean, donors in an Asian-associated ancestry cluster had fewer N-insertions in productive TCRs, according to a later genetic analysis. In a later analysis, HLA-associated TCR beta chains showed more clonal expansion and lower generation probabilities than non-associated chains that were equally common. According to a later analysis, parvovirus B19, influenza, CMV and Epstein-Barr virus appeared linked to several top co-occurrence clusters. Across donors, most TCR sequences were observed very rarely, whereas some public TCRs were present in many individuals. In the study, 164 TCR beta chains were listed as associated with cytomegalovirus. Correlated functional status among segregating V segments might be attributable to linkage disequilibrium, but an unknown experimental factor could not be ruled out. It was suggested by the authors that the approach could potentially be generalized to other disease states and immunological phenotypes. A cluster of highly shared sequence variants was judged likely to represent a technical artifact of the sequencing pipeline. A further reported finding was that TCR beta sequences accurately predicted the HLA-A and HLA-B alleles for most subjects in the first cohort. Because HLA typing was unavailable for some donors at each locus, only the typed subset was used in association tests. A later analysis associated some 17,000 TCR beta sequences with specific HLA alleles at a false discovery rate of 0.05. Assigning TCR associations to individual alleles was difficult when HLA alleles, especially DR and DQ, strongly co-occurred. In both the original and validation cohorts, the classifier was reported to diagnose cytomegalovirus status with high specificity and sensitivity. In vitro tests confirmed that three of the cytomegalovirus-associated TCR beta chains recognize cytomegalovirus antigens. According to a later analysis, TCR association rates differed among HLA loci, with DRB1 alleles showing the most associated TCRs and HLA-C alleles showing the fewest. About 17 rarely observed V segments, including chromosome 9 orphons, were excluded from the earlier analysis of some 590 of the donors because counts were too low.

The source material was PBMCs. The chain joins TRBV7-5 to TRBJ1-2; TRBD1 is taken as the D call from the table, unchecked against the DNA. TRBV7-5 is noted as a pseudogene. The receptor comes from a boy between 10 and 17 years old in good health and CMV-seronegative. The DNA reads as follows: TGTGCCAGAACCCTTAAAGGGGACAGGGGGACTCATAACTATGGCTACACCTTC. It translates as CARTLKGDRGTHNYGYTF.